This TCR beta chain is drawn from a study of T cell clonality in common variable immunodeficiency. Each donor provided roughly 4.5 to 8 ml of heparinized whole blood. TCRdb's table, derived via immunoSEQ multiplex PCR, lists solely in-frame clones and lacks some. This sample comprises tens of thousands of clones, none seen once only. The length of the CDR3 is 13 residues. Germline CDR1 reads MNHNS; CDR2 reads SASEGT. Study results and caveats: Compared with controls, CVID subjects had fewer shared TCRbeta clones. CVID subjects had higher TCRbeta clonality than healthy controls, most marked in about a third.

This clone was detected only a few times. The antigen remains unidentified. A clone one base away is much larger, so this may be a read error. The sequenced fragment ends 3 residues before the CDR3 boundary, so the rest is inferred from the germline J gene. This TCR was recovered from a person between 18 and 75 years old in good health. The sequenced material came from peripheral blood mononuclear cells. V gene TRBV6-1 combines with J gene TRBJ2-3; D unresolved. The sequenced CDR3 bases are TGTGCCAGCAGTGAAGGGGCCTGGCAGCCG. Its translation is CASSEGAWQP. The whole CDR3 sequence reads CASSEGAWQPQYF.